This T cell receptor (beta chain) was identified in a study of response to subunit inactivated influenza vaccine. TCRdb passed the RT-PCR reads through MiXCR, listing each CDR3 protein once. The sample yields more than 400,000 distinct CDR3 sequences, approximately 7.3% seen once. V lost 3 bases and J 5 bases, leaving 13 bases between the germline ends. The CDR3 spans 15 residues. Germline loops: CDR1 SGHDN, CDR2 FVKESK. The sequence came from a man aged 45 to 75 who received an inactivated influenza vaccine. The material sequenced was PBMCs from blood, taken 23 months after vaccination. The chain couples TRBV14 to TRBJ2-2; maybe TRBD1 (6 bases). DNA of the CDR3: TGTGCCAGCAGCCAGCAACAGGGTTGGACCGGGGAGCTGTTTTTT. This encodes CASSQQQGWTGELFF.